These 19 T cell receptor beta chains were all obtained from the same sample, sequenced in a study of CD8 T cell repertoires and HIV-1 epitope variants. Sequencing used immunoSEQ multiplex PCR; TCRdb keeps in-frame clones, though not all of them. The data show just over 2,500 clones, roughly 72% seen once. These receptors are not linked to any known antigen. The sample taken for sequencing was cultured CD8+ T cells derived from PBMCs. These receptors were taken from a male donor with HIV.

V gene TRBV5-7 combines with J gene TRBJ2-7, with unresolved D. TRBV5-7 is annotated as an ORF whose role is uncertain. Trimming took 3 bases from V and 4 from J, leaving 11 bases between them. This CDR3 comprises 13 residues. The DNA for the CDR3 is TGTGCCAGCAGCTCGTTACATCTATACGAGCAGTACTTC. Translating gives CASSSLHLYEQYF.

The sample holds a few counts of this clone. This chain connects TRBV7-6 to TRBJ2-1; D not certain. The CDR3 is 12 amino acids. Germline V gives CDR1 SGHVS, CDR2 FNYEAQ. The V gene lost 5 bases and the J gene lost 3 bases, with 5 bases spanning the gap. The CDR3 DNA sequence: TGTGCCAGCAGCGACGGCTACAATGAGCAGTTCTTC. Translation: CASSDGYNEQFF.

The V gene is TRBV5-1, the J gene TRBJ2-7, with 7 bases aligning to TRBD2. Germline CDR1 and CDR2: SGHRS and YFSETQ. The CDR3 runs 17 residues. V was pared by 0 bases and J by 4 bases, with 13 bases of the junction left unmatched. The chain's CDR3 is CASSLGPIAGNRYEQYF. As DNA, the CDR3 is TGCGCCAGCAGCTTGGGCCCAATAGCGGGCAACAGATACGAGCAGTACTTC.

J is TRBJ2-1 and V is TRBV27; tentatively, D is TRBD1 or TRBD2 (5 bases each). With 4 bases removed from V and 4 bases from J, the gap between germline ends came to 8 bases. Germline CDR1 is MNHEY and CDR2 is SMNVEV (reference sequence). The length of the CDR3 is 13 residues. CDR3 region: CASSSGPYNEQFF. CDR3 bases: TGTGCCAGCAGTTCGGGACCTTACAATGAGCAGTTCTTC.

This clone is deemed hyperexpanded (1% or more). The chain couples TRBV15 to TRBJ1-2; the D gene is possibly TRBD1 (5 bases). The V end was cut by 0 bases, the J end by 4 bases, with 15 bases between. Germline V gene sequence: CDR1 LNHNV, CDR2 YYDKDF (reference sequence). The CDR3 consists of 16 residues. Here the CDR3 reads CATSRDRGTQVYGYTF. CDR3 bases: TGTGCCACCAGCAGAGATCGGGGGACCCAGGTCTATGGCTACACCTTC.

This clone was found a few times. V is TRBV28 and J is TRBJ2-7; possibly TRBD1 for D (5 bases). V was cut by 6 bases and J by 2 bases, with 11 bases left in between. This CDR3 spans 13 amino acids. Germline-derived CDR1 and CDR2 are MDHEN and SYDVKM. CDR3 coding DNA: TGTGCCAGCAGCCTGACAGTCACCTACGAGCAGTACTTC. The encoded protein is CASSLTVTYEQYF.

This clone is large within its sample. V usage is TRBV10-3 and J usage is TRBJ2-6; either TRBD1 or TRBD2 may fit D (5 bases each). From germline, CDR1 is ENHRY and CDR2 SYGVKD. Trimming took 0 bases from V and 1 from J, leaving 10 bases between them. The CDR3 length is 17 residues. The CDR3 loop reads CAISESLGVSGANVLTF. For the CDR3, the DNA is TGTGCCATCAGTGAGTCTCTGGGGGTATCTGGGGCCAACGTCCTGACTTTC.

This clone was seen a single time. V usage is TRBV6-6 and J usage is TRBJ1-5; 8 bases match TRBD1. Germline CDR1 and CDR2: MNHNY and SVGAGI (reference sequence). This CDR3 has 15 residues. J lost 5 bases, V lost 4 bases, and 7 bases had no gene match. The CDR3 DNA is TGTGCCAGCAGTTCCCCGCCAGGGGGCGATCAGCCCCAGCATTTT. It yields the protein CASSSPPGGDQPQHF.

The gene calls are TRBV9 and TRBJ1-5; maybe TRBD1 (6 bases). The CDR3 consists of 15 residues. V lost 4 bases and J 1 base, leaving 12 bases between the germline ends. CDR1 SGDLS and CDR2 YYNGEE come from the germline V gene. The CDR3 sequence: CASSPGVLSNQPQHF. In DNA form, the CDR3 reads TGTGCCAGCAGCCCAGGGGTTCTGAGCAATCAGCCCCAGCATTTT.

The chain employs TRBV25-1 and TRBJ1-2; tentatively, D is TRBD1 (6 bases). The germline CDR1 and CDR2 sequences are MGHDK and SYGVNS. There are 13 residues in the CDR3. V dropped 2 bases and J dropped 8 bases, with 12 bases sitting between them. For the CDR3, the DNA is TGTGCCAGCAGTGAACCCCCAGGGGACGGCTACACCTTC. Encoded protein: CASSEPPGDGYTF.

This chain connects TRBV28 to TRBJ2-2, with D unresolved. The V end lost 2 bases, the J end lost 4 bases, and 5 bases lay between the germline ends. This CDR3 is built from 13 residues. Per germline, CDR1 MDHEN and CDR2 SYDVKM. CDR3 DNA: TGTGCCAGCAGTTTAACCCGCACCGGGGAGCTGTTTTTT. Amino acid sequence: CASSLTRTGELFF. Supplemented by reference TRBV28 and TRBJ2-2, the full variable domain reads DVKVTQSSRYLVKRTGEKVFLECVQDMDHENMFWYRQDPGLGLRLIYFSYDVKMKEKGDIPEGYSVSREKKERFSLILESASTNQTSMYLCASSLTRTGELFFGEGSRLTVL.

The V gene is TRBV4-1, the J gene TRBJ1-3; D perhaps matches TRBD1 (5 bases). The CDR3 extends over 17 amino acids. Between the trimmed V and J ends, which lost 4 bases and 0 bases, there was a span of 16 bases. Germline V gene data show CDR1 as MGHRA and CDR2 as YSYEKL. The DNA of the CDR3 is TGCGCCAGCAGCCCATACCAGGGACCCCACTCTGGAAACACCATATATTTT. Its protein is CASSPYQGPHSGNTIYF.

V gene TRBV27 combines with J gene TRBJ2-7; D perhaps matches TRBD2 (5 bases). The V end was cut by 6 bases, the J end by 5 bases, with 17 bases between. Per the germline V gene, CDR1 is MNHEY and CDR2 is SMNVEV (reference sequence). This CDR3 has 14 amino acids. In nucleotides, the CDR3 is TGTGCCAGCAGACCCGGCGGACTGAGCCACGAGCAGTACTTC. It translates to CASRPGGLSHEQYF.

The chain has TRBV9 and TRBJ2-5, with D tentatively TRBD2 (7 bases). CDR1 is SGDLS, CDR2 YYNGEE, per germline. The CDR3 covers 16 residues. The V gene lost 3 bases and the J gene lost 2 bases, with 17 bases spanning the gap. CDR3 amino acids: CASSGRGGERQETQYF. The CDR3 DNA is TGTGCCAGCAGCGGACGAGGGGGGGAGAGACAAGAGACCCAGTACTTC.

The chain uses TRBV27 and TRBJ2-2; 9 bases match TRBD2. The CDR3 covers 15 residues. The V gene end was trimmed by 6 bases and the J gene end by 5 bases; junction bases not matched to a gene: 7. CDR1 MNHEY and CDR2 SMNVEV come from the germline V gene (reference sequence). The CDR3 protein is CASSDKAGGTGELFF. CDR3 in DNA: TGTGCCAGCAGCGACAAAGCGGGGGGAACCGGGGAGCTGTTTTTT.

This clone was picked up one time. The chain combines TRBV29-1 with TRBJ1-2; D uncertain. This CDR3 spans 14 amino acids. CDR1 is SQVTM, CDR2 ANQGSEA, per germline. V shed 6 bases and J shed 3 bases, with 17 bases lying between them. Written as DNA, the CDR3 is TGCAGCGTGGATTCCCCACTGGGCTACTATGGCTACACCTTC. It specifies CSVDSPLGYYGYTF. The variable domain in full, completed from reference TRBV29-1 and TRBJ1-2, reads SAVISQKPSRDICQRGTSLTIQCQVDSQVTMMFWYRQQPGQSLTLIATANQGSEATYESGFVIDKFPISRPNLTFSTLTVSNMSPEDSSIYLCSVDSPLGYYGYTFGSGTRLTVV.

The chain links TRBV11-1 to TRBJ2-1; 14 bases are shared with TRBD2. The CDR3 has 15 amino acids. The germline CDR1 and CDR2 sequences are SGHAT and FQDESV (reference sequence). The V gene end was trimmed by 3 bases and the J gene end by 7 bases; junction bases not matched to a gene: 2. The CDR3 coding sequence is TGTGCCAGCAGCTTTGGGACTAGCGGGAGTAATGAGCAGTTCTTC. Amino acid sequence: CASSFGTSGSNEQFF.

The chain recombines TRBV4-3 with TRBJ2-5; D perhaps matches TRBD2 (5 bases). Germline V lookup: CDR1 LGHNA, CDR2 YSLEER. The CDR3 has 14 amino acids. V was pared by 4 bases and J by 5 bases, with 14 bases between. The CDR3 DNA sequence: TGCGCCAGCAGCCTGGATCCGAGGGCGGAGACCCAGTACTTC. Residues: CASSLDPRAETQYF.

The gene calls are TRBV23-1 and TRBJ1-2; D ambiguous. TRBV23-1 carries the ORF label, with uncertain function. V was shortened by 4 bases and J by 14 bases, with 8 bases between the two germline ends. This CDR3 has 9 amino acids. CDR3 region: CASSLGWTF. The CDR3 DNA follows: TGCGCCAGCAGTCTAGGGTGGACCTTC.